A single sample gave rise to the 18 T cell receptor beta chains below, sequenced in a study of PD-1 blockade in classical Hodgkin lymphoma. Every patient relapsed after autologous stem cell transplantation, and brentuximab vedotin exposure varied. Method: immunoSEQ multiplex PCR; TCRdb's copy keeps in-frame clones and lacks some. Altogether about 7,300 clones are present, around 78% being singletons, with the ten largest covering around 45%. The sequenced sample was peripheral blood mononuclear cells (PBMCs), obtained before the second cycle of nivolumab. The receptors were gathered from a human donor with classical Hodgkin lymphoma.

CDR3 sequence: CASSFRDPDSQYF. The CDR3 DNA follows: TGTGCCAGCAGCTTCCGGGACCCGGATAGCCAGTACTTC. V and J are TRBV7-2 and TRBJ2-5; D could derive from TRBD1 or TRBD2 (5 bases each). CDR1 SGHTA and CDR2 FQGNSA come from the germline V gene. Trimming removed 3 bases at V and 10 bases at J, with 15 bases between. The CDR3 contains 13 residues.

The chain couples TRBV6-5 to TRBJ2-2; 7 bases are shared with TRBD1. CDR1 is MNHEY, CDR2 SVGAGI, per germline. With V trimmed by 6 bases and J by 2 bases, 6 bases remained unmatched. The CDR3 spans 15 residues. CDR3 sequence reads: CASRTGTVNTGELFF. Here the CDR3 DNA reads TGTGCCAGCAGGACCGGGACAGTCAACACCGGGGAGCTGTTTTTT.

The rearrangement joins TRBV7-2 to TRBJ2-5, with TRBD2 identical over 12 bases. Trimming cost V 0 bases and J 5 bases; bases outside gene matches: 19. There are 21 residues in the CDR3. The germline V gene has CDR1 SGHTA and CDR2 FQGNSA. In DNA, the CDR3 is TGTGCCAGCAGCTTAGCGGCCGTCGCGGTGCTAGCGGGAGGGCCTTGGGAGACCCAGTACTTC. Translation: CASSLAAVAVLAGGPWETQYF.

CDR3 amino acids: CASVGVLGFGNQPQHF. As DNA, the CDR3 is TGTGCCAGCGTTGGGGTTTTGGGATTTGGCAATCAGCCCCAGCATTTT. This chain joins TRBV6-6 and TRBJ1-5; D ambiguous. CDR1 and CDR2 (germline): MNHNY, SVGAGI (reference sequence). The CDR3 spans 16 residues. V gave up 8 bases and J gave up 2 bases, with 19 bases separating them.

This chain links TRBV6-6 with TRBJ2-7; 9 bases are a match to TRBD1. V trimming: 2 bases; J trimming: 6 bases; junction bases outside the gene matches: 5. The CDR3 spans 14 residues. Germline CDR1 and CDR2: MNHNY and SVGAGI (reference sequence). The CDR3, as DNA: TGTGCCAGCAGTTACACTGGACAGGGGCCCGAGCAGTACTTC. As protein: CASSYTGQGPEQYF.

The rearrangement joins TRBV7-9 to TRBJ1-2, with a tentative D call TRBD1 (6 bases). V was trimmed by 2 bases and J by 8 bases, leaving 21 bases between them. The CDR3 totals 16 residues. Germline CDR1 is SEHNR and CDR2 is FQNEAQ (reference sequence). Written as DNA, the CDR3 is TGTGCCAGCAGCTTAAGTTTTCCGGACAGCGATTGGGGCTACACCTTC. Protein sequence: CASSLSFPDSDWGYTF.

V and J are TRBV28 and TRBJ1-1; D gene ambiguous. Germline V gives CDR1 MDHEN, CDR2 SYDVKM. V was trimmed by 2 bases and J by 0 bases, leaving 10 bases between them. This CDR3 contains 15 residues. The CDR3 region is CASSLPPRLNTEAFF. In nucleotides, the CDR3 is TGTGCCAGCAGTTTACCTCCGCGGTTGAACACTGAAGCTTTCTTT.

The CDR3 region has the DNA TGTGCCAGCAGCTTAACTCTGAGGGGAAGCACAGATACGCAGTATTTT. Its protein is CASSLTLRGSTDTQYF. This chain joins TRBV7-2 and TRBJ2-3; D is tentatively TRBD1 or TRBD2 (5 bases each). The germline V gene encodes CDR1 SGHTA and CDR2 FQGNSA. The length of the CDR3 is 16 residues. Trimming stripped 2 bases from V and 0 bases from J, with 12 bases between.

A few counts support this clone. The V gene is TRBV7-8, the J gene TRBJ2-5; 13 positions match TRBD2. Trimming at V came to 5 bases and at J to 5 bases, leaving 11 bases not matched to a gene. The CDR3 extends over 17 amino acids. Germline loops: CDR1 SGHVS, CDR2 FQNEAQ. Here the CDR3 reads CASSRAPGLAGRETQYF. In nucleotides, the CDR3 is TGTGCCAGCAGCCGAGCGCCGGGACTAGCGGGACGGGAGACCCAGTACTTC. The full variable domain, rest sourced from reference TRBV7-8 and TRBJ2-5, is GAGVSQSPRYKVAKRGQDVALRCDPISGHVSLFWYQQALGQGPEFLTYFQNEAQLDKSGLPSDRFFAERPEGSVSTLKIQRTQQEDSAVYLCASSRAPGLAGRETQYFGPGTRLLVL.

CDR3 bases: TGTGCCAGCAGCCCAGCGGGGTCGAACACCGGGGAGCTGTTTTTT. Translated, it gives CASSPAGSNTGELFF. The chain links TRBV7-3 to TRBJ2-2; 7 nucleotides match TRBD2. The CDR3 sequence is 15 residues long. CDR1 is SGHTA and CDR2 is FQGTGA in the germline V gene. With 5 bases clipped from V and 0 bases from J, the junction kept 3 bases outside the gene matches.

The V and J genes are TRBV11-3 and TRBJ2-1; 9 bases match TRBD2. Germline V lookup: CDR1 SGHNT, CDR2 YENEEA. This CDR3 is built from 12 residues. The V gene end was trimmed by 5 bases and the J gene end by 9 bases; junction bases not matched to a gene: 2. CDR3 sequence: CASSAGGIEQFF. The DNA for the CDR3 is TGTGCCAGCAGCGCGGGGGGGATTGAGCAGTTCTTC. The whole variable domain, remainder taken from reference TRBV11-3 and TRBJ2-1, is EAGVVQSPRYKIIEKKQPVAFWCNPISGHNTLYWYLQNLGQGPELLIRYENEEAVDDSQLPKDRFSAERLKGVDSTLKIQPAELGDSAVYLCASSAGGIEQFFGPGTRLTVL.

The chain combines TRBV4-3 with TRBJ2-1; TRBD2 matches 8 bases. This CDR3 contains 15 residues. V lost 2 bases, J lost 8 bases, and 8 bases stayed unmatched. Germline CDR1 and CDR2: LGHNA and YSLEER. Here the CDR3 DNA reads TGCGCCAGCAGCCAACAAAAAGGACTAGCCCATGAGCAGTTCTTC. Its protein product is CASSQQKGLAHEQFF.

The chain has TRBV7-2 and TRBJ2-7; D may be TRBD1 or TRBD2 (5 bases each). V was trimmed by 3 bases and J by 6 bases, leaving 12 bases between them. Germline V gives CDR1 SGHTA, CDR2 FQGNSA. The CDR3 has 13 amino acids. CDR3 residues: CASSLETGTEQYF. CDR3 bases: TGTGCCAGCAGCTTGGAAACTGGGACCGAGCAGTACTTC.

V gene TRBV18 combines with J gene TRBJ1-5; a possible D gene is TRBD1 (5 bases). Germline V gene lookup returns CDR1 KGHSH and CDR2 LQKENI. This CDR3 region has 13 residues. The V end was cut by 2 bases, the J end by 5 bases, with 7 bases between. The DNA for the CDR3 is TGTGCCAGCTCACCATCGGGGGATCAGCCCCAGCATTTT. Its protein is CASSPSGDQPQHF.

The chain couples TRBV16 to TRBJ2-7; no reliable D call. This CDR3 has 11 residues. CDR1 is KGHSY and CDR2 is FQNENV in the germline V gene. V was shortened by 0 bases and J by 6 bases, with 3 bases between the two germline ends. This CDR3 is CASSQSGEQYF. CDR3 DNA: TGTGCCAGCAGCCAATCGGGCGAGCAGTACTTC. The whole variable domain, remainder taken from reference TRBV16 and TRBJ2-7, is GEEVAQTPKHLVRGEGQKAKLYCAPIKGHSYVFWYQQVLKNEFKFLISFQNENVFDETGMPKERFSAKCLPNSPCSLEIQATKLEDSAVYFCASSQSGEQYFGPGTRLTVT.

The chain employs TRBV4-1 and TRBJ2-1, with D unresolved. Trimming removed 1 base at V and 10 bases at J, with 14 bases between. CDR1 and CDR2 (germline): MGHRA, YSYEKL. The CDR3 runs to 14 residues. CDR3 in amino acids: CASSQVAGYIEQFF. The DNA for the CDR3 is TGCGCCAGCAGCCAAGTCGCCGGGTACATCGAGCAGTTCTTC.

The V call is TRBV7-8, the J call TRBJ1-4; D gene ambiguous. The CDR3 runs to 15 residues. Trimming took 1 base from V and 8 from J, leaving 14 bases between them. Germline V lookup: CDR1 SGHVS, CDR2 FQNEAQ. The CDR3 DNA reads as TGTGCCAGCAGCTTAGGACCTGGGAACCTAGAAAAACTGTTTTTT. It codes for CASSLGPGNLEKLFF.

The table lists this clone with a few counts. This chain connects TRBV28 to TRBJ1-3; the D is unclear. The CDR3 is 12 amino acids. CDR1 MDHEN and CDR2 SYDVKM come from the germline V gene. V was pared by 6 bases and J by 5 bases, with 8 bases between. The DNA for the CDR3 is TGTGCCAGCAGCTTAGTGAGAAACACCATATATTTT. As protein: CASSLVRNTIYF.